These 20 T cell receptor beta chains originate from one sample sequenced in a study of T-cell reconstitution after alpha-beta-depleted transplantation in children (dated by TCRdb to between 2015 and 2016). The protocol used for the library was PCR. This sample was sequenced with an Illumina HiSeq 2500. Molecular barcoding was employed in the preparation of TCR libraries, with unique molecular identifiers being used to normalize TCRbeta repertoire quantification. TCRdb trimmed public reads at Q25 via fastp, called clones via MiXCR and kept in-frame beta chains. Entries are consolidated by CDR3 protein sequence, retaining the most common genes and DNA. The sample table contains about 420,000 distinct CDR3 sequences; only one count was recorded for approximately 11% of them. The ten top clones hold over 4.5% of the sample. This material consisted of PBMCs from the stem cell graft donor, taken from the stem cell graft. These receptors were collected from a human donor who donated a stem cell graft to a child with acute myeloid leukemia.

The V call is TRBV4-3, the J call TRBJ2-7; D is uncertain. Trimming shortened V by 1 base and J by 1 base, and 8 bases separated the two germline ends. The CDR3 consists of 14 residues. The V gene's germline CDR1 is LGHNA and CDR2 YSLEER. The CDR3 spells CASSQVVKSYEQYF. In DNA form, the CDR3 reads TGCGCCAGCAGCCAAGTCGTCAAGTCCTACGAGCAGTACTTC.

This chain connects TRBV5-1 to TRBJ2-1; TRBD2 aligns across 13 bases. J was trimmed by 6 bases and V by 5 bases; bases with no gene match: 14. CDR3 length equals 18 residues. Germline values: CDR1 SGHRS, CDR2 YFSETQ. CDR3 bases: TGCGCCAGCAGAACGACTAGCGGGGGGCCCCAAAAAACCAATGAGCAGTTCTTC. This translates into CASRTTSGGPQKTNEQFF.

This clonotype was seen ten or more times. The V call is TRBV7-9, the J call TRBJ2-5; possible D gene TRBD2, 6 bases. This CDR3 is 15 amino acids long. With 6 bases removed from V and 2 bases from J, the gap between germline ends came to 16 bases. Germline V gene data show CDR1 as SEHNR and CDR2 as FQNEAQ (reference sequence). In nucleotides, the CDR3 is TGTGCCAGCAGGCCCCCCGGGGGAATTCAAGAGACCCAGTACTTC. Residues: CASRPPGGIQETQYF.

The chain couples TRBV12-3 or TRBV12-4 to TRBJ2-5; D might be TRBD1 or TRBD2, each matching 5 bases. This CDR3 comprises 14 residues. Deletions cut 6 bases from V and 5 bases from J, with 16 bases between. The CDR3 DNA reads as TGTGCCAGCAGCCTCGAGGGGTTCGGGGAGACCCAGTACTTC. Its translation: CASSLEGFGETQYF.

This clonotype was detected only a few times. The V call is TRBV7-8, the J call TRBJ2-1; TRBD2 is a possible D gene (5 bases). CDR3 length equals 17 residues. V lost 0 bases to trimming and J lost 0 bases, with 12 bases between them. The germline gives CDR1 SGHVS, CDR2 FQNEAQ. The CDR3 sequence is CASSLAEKAGSYNEQFF. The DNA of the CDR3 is TGTGCCAGCAGCTTAGCGGAAAAGGCGGGCTCCTACAATGAGCAGTTCTTC.

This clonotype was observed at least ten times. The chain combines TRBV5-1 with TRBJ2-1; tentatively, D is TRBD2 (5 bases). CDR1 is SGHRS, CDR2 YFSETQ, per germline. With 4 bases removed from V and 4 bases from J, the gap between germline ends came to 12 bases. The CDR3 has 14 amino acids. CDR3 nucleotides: TGCGCCAGCAGCGGCGGGCTATCTTACAATGAGCAGTTCTTC. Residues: CASSGGLSYNEQFF.

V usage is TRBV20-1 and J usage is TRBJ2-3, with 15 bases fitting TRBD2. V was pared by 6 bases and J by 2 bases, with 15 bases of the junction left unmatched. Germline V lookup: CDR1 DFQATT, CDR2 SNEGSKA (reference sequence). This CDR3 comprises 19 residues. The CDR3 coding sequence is TGCAGTGCCCTTGGTGGGCGTGGGACTAGCGGGGGGCACACAGATACGCAGTATTTT. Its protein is CSALGGRGTSGGHTDTQYF.

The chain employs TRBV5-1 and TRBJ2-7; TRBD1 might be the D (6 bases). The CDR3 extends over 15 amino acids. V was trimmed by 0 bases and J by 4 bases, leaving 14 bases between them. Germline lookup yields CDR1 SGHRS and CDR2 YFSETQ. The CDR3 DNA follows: TGCGCCAGCAGCTTGGGGCAGGGGTTAATTTACGAGCAGTACTTC. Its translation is CASSLGQGLIYEQYF.

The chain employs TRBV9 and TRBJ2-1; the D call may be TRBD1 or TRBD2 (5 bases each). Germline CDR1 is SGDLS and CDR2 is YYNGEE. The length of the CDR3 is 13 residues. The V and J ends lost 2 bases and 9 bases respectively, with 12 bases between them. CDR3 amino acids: CASSVGANREQFF. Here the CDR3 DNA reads TGTGCCAGCAGCGTCGGGGCAAACCGTGAGCAGTTCTTC.

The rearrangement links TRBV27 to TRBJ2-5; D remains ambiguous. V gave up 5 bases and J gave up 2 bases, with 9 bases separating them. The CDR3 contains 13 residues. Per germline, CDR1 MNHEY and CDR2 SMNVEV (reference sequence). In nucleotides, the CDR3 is TGTGCCAGCAGTCCAGCGAAGCAAGAGACCCAGTACTTC. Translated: CASSPAKQETQYF.

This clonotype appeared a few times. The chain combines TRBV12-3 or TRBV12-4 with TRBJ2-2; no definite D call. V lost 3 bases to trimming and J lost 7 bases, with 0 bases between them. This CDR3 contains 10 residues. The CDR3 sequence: CASSFGELFF. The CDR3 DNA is TGTGCCAGCAGTTTCGGGGAGCTGTTTTTT.

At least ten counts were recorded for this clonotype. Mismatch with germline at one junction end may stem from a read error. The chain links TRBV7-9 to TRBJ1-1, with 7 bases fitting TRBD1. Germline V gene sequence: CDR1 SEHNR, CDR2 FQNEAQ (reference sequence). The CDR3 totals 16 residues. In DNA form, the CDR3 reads TGTTCCAGCAGCTTAGGCCGAACAGGGGTGGACACTGAAGCTTTCTTT. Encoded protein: CSSSLGRTGVDTEAFF. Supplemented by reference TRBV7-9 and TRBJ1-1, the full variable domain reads DTGVSQNPRHKITKRGQNVTFRCDPISEHNRLYWYRQTLGQGPEFLTYFQNEAQLEKSRLLSDRFSAERPKGSFSTLEIQRTEQGDSAMYLCSSSLGRTGVDTEAFFGQGTRLTVV.

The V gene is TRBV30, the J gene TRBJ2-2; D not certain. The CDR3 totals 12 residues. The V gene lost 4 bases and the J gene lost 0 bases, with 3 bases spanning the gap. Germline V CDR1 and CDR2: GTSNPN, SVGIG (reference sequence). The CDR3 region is CAWTANTGELFF. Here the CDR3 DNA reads TGTGCCTGGACGGCGAACACCGGGGAGCTGTTTTTT.

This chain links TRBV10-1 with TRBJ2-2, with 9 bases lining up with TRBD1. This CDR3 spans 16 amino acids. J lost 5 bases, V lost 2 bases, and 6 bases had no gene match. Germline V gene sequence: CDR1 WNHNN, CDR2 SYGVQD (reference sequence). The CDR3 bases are TGCGCCAGCAGTGAGCCGGGACAGGGAACTACCGGGGAGCTGTTTTTT. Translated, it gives CASSEPGQGTTGELFF.

The DNA of the CDR3 is TGTGCCAGCAGACCACAGGGGTACAATGAGCAGTTCTTC. Residues: CASRPQGYNEQFF. J is TRBJ2-1 and V is TRBV7-2; TRBD1 agrees at 7 bases. Germline CDR1 and CDR2: SGHTA and FQGNSA. The trim removed 6 bases at V and 4 bases at J, leaving 3 bases unmatched. This CDR3 spans 13 amino acids.

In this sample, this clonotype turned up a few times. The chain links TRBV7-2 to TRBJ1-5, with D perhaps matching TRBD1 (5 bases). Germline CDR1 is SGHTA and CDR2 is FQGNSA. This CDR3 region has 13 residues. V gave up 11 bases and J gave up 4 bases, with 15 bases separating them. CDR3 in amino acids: CAAARQPNQPQHF. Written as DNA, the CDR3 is TGTGCCGCGGCTCGACAGCCTAATCAGCCCCAGCATTTT. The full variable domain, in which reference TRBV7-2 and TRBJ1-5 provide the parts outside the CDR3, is GAGVSQSPSNKVTEKGKDVELRCDPISGHTALYWYRQSLGQGLEFLIYFQGNSAPDKSGLPSDRFSAERTGGSVSTLTIQRTQQEDSAVYLCAAARQPNQPQHFGDGTRLSIL.

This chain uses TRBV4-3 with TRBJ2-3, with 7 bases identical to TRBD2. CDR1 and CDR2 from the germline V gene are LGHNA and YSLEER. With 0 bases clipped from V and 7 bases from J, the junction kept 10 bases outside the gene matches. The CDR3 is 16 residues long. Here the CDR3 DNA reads TGCGCCAGCAGCCAAGATGGGGGAGGGCCTACGAATACGCAGTATTTT. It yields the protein CASSQDGGGPTNTQYF.

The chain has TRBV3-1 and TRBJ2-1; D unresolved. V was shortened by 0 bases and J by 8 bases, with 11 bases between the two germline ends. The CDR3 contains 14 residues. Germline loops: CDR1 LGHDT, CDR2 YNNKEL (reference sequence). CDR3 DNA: TGTGCCAGCAGCCAAGATTGGGGAAGCGATGAGCAGTTCTTC. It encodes CASSQDWGSDEQFF.

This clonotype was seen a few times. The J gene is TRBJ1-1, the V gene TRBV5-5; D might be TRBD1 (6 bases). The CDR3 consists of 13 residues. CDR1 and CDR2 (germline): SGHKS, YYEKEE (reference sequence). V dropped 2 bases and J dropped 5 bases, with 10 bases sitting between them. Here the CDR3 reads CASSLTGKTEAFF. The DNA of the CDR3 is TGTGCCAGCAGCTTAACAGGGAAAACTGAAGCTTTCTTT.

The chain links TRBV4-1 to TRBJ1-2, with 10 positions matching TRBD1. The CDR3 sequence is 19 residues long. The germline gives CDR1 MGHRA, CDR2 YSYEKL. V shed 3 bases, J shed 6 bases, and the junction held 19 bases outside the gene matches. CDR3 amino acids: CASSQAGTGANNAKDGYTF. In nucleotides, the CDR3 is TGCGCCAGCAGCCAGGCGGGGACAGGGGCGAATAATGCGAAGGATGGCTACACCTTC.